The 15 T cell receptor beta chains below all came from one sample that was sequenced in a study of blood T cells in healthy people across ages. PCR was performed a second time for about 7 to 11 cycles using a sample-barcoded 5' primer and a J-beta primer mix. TCRdb processed the 5' RACE reads anew with MiXCR; each CDR3 protein has one entry. The table records some 1,800,000 distinct CDR3 sequences, roughly two fifths of them present only once. The sequenced sample consisted of blood. Receptor source: a human donor in good health.

The chain uses TRBV11-2 and TRBJ2-1, with D perhaps given as TRBD1 or TRBD2 (6 bases each). The CDR3 consists of 14 residues. Germline CDR1 SGHAT, CDR2 FQNNGV. For the CDR3, the DNA is TGTGTCACTATGAGTTGGAGGGGGGCCAATGAGCAGTTCTTC. Translating it yields CVTMSWRGANEQFF.

This clonotype was seen a handful of times. This chain joins TRBV7-2 and TRBJ1-5; unclear D gene. V was pared by 3 bases and J by 5 bases, with 11 bases between. The length of the CDR3 is 14 residues. The germline V gene has CDR1 SGHTA and CDR2 FQGNSA. The DNA of the CDR3 is TGTGCCAGCAGCTTGGCGGGAGTGGATCAGCCCCAGCATTTT. It codes for CASSLAGVDQPQHF.

DNA for the CDR3: TGTGCCAGCAGTTACTTTCGGGGATCCTACGAGCAGTACTTC. Protein sequence: CASSYFRGSYEQYF. The chain joins TRBV6-5 to TRBJ2-7; possibly TRBD2 for D (5 bases). There are 14 residues in the CDR3. V shed 1 base and J shed 1 base, with 8 bases lying between them. CDR1 and CDR2 (germline): MNHEY, SVGAGI.

This clonotype was recorded at least ten times. The chain uses TRBV5-5 and TRBJ2-1, with D uncertain. The CDR3 totals 15 residues. Germline CDR1 SGHKS, CDR2 YYEKEE (reference sequence). Trimming left V 4 bases short and J 5 bases short, with 16 bases between. CDR3 region: CASSPSVLGNNEQFF. CDR3 DNA sequence: TGTGCCAGCAGCCCTTCAGTTCTGGGAAACAATGAGCAGTTCTTC.

A few counts support this clonotype. This sequence joins TRBV7-2 and TRBJ1-5; D uncertain. This CDR3 is 12 amino acids long. Trimming took 4 bases from V and 5 from J, leaving 6 bases between them. The V gene's germline CDR1 is SGHTA and CDR2 FQGNSA. The CDR3, as DNA: TGTGCCAGCAGCTCGCCCTATCAGCCCCAGCATTTT. The encoded protein is CASSSPYQPQHF.

V is TRBV15 and J is TRBJ2-5; 7 bases fit TRBD1. The germline CDR1 and CDR2 sequences are LNHNV and YYDKDF (reference sequence). V dropped 6 bases and J dropped 3; count of bases not matched to a gene: 4. The CDR3 loop spans 13 amino acids. CDR3 bases: TGTGCCACCAGGCGGACAGGCAAAGAGACCCAGTACTTC. Translating gives CATRRTGKETQYF.

V is TRBV4-1 and J is TRBJ1-2; possible D gene TRBD1, 5 bases. The germline V gene has CDR1 MGHRA and CDR2 YSYEKL. This CDR3 comprises 14 residues. Deletions cut 6 bases from V and 4 bases from J, with 15 bases between. The DNA of the CDR3 is TGCGCCAGCAGGCGGGACCCGGCGGCCTATGGCTACACCTTC. Translating it yields CASRRDPAAYGYTF.

This chain joins TRBV5-8 and TRBJ1-2, with 10 bases aligning to TRBD1. The junction had 11 bases not matched to a gene; V was cut back by 1 base and J by 2 bases. The CDR3 extends over 18 amino acids. Per the germline V gene, CDR1 is SGHTS and CDR2 is YDEGEE. The CDR3 nucleotides are TGTGCCAGCAGCTTGTTTATGACAGGGGGCGGGAGGAACTATGGCTACACCTTC. Protein sequence: CASSLFMTGGGRNYGYTF. Full variable domain (missing parts from reference TRBV5-8 and TRBJ1-2): EAGVTQSPTHLIKTRGQQATLRCSPISGHTSVYWYQQALGLGLQFLLWYDEGEERNRGNFPPRFSGRQFPNYSSELNVNALELEDSALYLCASSLFMTGGGRNYGYTFGSGTRLTVV.

Worth noting for this clonotype: A much larger clone is a single base away; this may be a read error. This sequence joins TRBV20-1 and TRBJ2-6; possible D gene TRBD1, 5 bases. This CDR3 has 15 amino acids. The germline V gene has CDR1 DFQATT and CDR2 SNEGSKA (reference sequence). The CDR3 spells CSALDVSSGANVLIF. Written as DNA, the CDR3 is TGCAGTGCTCTGGACGTTAGCTCTGGGGCCAACGTCCTGATTTTC.

This chain connects TRBV7-3 to TRBJ2-5, with 8 bases aligning to TRBD1. V trimming: 5 bases; J trimming: 5 bases; junction bases outside the gene matches: 10. The CDR3 covers 15 residues. CDR1 is SGHTA and CDR2 is FQGTGA in the germline V gene. The CDR3 sequence: CASSPQGAVLETQYF. The CDR3 DNA reads as TGTGCCAGCAGCCCCCAGGGGGCAGTTTTGGAGACCCAGTACTTC.

A few counts support this clonotype. V gene TRBV7-2 combines with J gene TRBJ2-1; maybe TRBD1 (5 bases). Per the germline V gene, CDR1 is SGHTA and CDR2 is FQGNSA. V was shortened by 3 bases and J by 7 bases, with 19 bases between the two germline ends. This CDR3 has 16 residues. For the CDR3, the DNA is TGTGCCAGCAGCTTTGAAGGGGTCTTCCGTGGAAATGAGCAGTTCTTC. Amino acid sequence: CASSFEGVFRGNEQFF.

V gene TRBV5-1 combines with J gene TRBJ1-4; TRBD1 matches at 8 bases. The CDR3 covers 14 residues. From germline, CDR1 is SGHRS and CDR2 YFSETQ. Germline trimming cut 9 bases from V and 5 bases from J; bases unmatched to any gene: 9. As DNA, the CDR3 is TGCGCCACCAAGACAGGGGATAACAATGAAAAACTGTTTTTT. Residues: CATKTGDNNEKLFF.

The chain links TRBV5-1 to TRBJ2-7; D remains ambiguous. V was cut by 5 bases and J by 2 bases, with 11 bases left in between. Per the germline V gene, CDR1 is SGHRS and CDR2 is YFSETQ. This CDR3 is 13 amino acids long. The CDR3 DNA reads TGCGCCAGCAGATGGGTAGGAGCCTACGAGCAGTACTTC. Amino acid sequence: CASRWVGAYEQYF.

The V gene is TRBV12-3 or TRBV12-4, the J gene TRBJ1-2, with D possibly matching TRBD1 (6 bases). Trimming removed 8 bases at V and 0 bases at J, with 13 bases between. The CDR3 totals 14 residues. The CDR3 DNA sequence: TGTGCCAGCCTGGACAGAACTTCTAACTATGGCTACACCTTC. It encodes CASLDRTSNYGYTF.

The chain links TRBV20-1 to TRBJ1-5, with 7 bases fitting TRBD1. Germline V gene lookup returns CDR1 DFQATT and CDR2 SNEGSKA (reference sequence). With 3 bases clipped from V and 0 bases from J, the junction kept 5 bases outside the gene matches. The CDR3 has 15 amino acids. The DNA of the CDR3 is TGCAGTGCTAGGGTAGGGGGCTTTAGCAATCAGCCCCAGCATTTT. This translates into CSARVGGFSNQPQHF.